These 27 T cell receptor beta chains were all obtained from the same sample, sequenced in a study of blood T cell repertoires in COVID-19. The method was immunoSEQ multiplex PCR; TCRdb's version includes in-frame clones alone and lacks a portion of them. The table has about 120,000 clones, around nine tenths seen once. Material: peripheral blood. The receptors were gathered from a woman in her forties or fifties with acute or convalescent COVID-19.

The V and J genes are TRBV23-1 and TRBJ2-3; TRBD2 matches 7 bases. TRBV23-1 is given ORF status, its function remaining uncertain. The CDR3 has 15 amino acids. V shed 9 bases, J shed 0 bases, and the junction held 9 bases outside the gene matches. CDR3 residues: CASHDGRTSTDTQYF. In DNA form, the CDR3 reads TGCGCCAGTCACGACGGGAGGACAAGCACAGATACGCAGTATTTT.

This chain joins TRBV19 and TRBJ2-7, with D perhaps TRBD1 (6 bases). V lost 11 bases to trimming and J lost 0 bases, with 17 bases between them. Germline CDR1 is LNHDA and CDR2 is SQIVND (reference sequence). The CDR3 sequence is 14 residues long. The CDR3 spells CASKQGPRSYEQYF. DNA for the CDR3: TGTGCCTCAAAACAGGGTCCCCGCTCCTACGAGCAGTACTTC.

This rearrangement joins TRBV7-6 to TRBJ2-3; no reliable D call. Trimming pared 0 bases from V and 2 bases from J, leaving 12 bases between. This CDR3 spans 16 amino acids. Germline V gene data show CDR1 as SGHVS and CDR2 as FNYEAQ. The CDR3 nucleotides are TGTGCCAGCAGCTTAGCGAACAACCGATACACAGATACGCAGTATTTT. It translates to CASSLANNRYTDTQYF.

This clone was found once. The J gene is TRBJ1-6, the V gene TRBV5-4; 8 bases line up with TRBD1. V shed 0 bases and J 10 bases; nucleotides not matched to a gene: 12. The CDR3 runs 17 residues. Germline assignment: CDR1 SGHNT and CDR2 YYREEE (reference sequence). The CDR3 spells CASSLGQGALSNSPLHF. CDR3 DNA sequence: TGTGCCAGCAGCTTGGGGCAGGGGGCGCTTTCCAACTCACCCCTCCACTTT. The whole variable domain, remainder taken from reference TRBV5-4 and TRBJ1-6, is ETGVTQSPTHLIKTRGQQVTLRCSSQSGHNTVSWYQQALGQGPQFIFQYYREEENGRGNFPPRFSGLQFPNYSSELNVNALELDDSALYLCASSLGQGALSNSPLHFGNGTRLTVT.

Here the CDR3 DNA reads TGCGCCAGCAGCTTGCCCCCTACAGGGATGGGGGACAATGAGCAGTTCTTC. Translated: CASSLPPTGMGDNEQFF. The V and J genes are TRBV5-1 and TRBJ2-1, with D tentatively TRBD1 (6 bases). Germline values: CDR1 SGHRS, CDR2 YFSETQ. The CDR3 extends over 17 amino acids. Deletions cut 1 base from V and 5 bases from J, with 19 bases between.

The rearrangement uses TRBV5-6 and TRBJ1-1, with TRBD1 matching 12 bases. The germline gives CDR1 SGHDT, CDR2 YYEEEE. Trimming at V came to 7 bases and at J to 4 bases, leaving 11 bases not matched to a gene. The CDR3 totals 16 residues. CDR3 loop: CASGSGTGGGGTEAFF. The CDR3 region has the DNA TGTGCCAGCGGCTCCGGGACAGGGGGCGGTGGCACTGAAGCTTTCTTT.

The chain is built from TRBV6-6 and TRBJ2-1, with 10 nucleotides matching TRBD2. The CDR3 is 15 residues long. Trimming took 7 bases from V and 4 from J; bases not matched to a gene: 7. In germline, CDR1 is MNHNY, CDR2 SVGAGI (reference sequence). DNA for the CDR3: TGTGCCAGCAACCCTAGCGGGGGACGATACAATGAGCAGTTCTTC. Its translation is CASNPSGGRYNEQFF.

The rearrangement uses TRBV18 and TRBJ1-1, with D maybe TRBD1 (5 bases). Germline V lookup: CDR1 KGHSH, CDR2 LQKENI. CDR3 length: 16 amino acids. V gave up 3 bases and J gave up 1 base, with 15 bases separating them. CDR3: CASSPDSRKRNTEAFF. The CDR3 DNA follows: TGTGCCAGCTCACCCGACAGCAGAAAGAGGAACACTGAAGCTTTCTTT.

In this sample, this clone turned up once. The chain links TRBV7-9 to TRBJ1-5, with a weak D call TRBD1 (5 bases). Trimming took 4 bases from V and 7 from J, leaving 11 bases between them. The CDR3 runs to 13 residues. In germline, CDR1 is SEHNR, CDR2 FQNEAQ (reference sequence). This CDR3 reads CASSWGGEQPQHF. CDR3 DNA: TGTGCCAGCAGCTGGGGGGGGGAACAGCCCCAGCATTTT. The complete variable domain, with remaining parts taken from reference TRBV7-9 and TRBJ1-5, reads DTGVSQNPRHKITKRGQNVTFRCDPISEHNRLYWYRQTLGQGPEFLTYFQNEAQLEKSRLLSDRFSAERPKGSFSTLEIQRTEQGDSAMYLCASSWGGEQPQHFGDGTRLSIL.

This clone was seen only once. This chain uses TRBV24-1 with TRBJ2-3; perhaps TRBD1 as D (5 bases). The CDR3 spans 16 residues. Trimming took 5 bases from V and 1 from J, leaving 15 bases between them. In germline, CDR1 is KGHDR, CDR2 SFDVKD. The CDR3: CATSVAGNHRTDTQYF. Written as DNA, the CDR3 is TGTGCCACCAGTGTGGCAGGGAATCATCGCACAGATACGCAGTATTTT.

This chain uses TRBV18 with TRBJ2-3; TRBD2 agrees at 12 bases. Germline CDR1 reads KGHSH; CDR2 reads LQKENI. CDR3 length: 16 residues. V dropped 6 bases and J dropped 2; count of bases not matched to a gene: 6. As DNA, the CDR3 is TGTGCCAGCTCCCGGCTAGCGGGGGGGGACACAGATACGCAGTATTTT. Protein sequence: CASSRLAGGDTDTQYF. Combining the CDR3 with reference TRBV18 and TRBJ2-3 gives the whole variable domain NAGVMQNPRHLVRRRGQEARLRCSPMKGHSHVYWYRQLPEEGLKFMVYLQKENIIDESGMPKERFSAEFPKEGPSILRIQQVVRGDSAAYFCASSRLAGGDTDTQYFGPGTRLTVL.

The V gene is TRBV28, the J gene TRBJ1-2; D is perhaps TRBD1 (6 bases). The CDR3 runs to 15 residues. Trimming cost V 4 bases and J 2 bases, with 14 bases left between them. Germline V gene lookup returns CDR1 MDHEN and CDR2 SYDVKM. CDR3 loop: CASSSFQTGNYGYTF. For the CDR3, the DNA is TGTGCCAGCAGTTCCTTCCAGACAGGCAACTATGGCTACACCTTC.

The V and J genes are TRBV9 and TRBJ2-1; 8 nucleotides match TRBD2. Looked up from germline, CDR1 is SGDLS and CDR2 is YYNGEE. CDR3 length: 15 amino acids. The ends lost 3 bases at V and 8 bases at J; junction bases unmatched: 10. The CDR3 DNA reads TGTGCCAGCAGCGCGTCGGGAGGGCCCGGGGATGAGCAGTTCTTC. This translates into CASSASGGPGDEQFF. The full variable domain, in which reference TRBV9 and TRBJ2-1 provide the parts outside the CDR3, is DSGVTQTPKHLITATGQRVTLRCSPRSGDLSVYWYQQSLDQGLQFLIQYYNGEERAKGNILERFSAQQFPDLHSELNLSSLELGDSALYFCASSASGGPGDEQFFGPGTRLTVL.

The chain combines TRBV29-1 with TRBJ2-3; 9 bases are shared with TRBD2. CDR1 is SQVTM, CDR2 ANQGSEA, per germline. The V gene end was trimmed by 3 bases and the J gene end by 3 bases; junction bases not matched to a gene: 7. The CDR3 spans 15 residues. CDR3 DNA: TGCAGCGTTGAGCGCCTAGCGGGGAGGACAGATACGCAGTATTTT. Translation gives CSVERLAGRTDTQYF.

This clone was recorded once. This chain joins TRBV5-8 and TRBJ2-7, with TRBD2 identical over 7 bases. This CDR3 comprises 13 residues. The germline gives CDR1 SGHTS, CDR2 YDEGEE. V lost 5 bases to trimming and J lost 6 bases; unmatched junction nucleotides: 8. Written as DNA, the CDR3 is TGTGCCAGCAGGGGCGCGGGAGAAGGCGAGCAGTACTTC. It translates to CASRGAGEGEQYF.

This clone occurred a few times. The CDR3, as DNA: TGTGCCAGCAGTCGCGGGGGGCTTTCCTACGAGCAGTACTTC. Encoded protein: CASSRGGLSYEQYF. The chain recombines TRBV6-5 with TRBJ2-7, with 8 bases that match TRBD2. The V gene end was trimmed by 5 bases and the J gene end by 1 base; junction bases not matched to a gene: 4. Germline CDR1 is MNHEY and CDR2 is SVGAGI. The CDR3 loop spans 14 amino acids.

This clone has a handful of counts. V usage is TRBV9 and J usage is TRBJ2-2; no clear D. The V end lost 2 bases, the J end lost 5 bases, and 4 bases lay between the germline ends. CDR3 length: 12 residues. CDR1 SGDLS and CDR2 YYNGEE come from the germline V gene. The CDR3 loop reads CASSVETGELFF. In nucleotides, the CDR3 is TGTGCCAGCAGCGTGGAGACCGGGGAGCTGTTTTTT.

This chain uses TRBV23-1 with TRBJ2-6; 7 bases align to TRBD2. TRBV23-1 is designated an ORF whose function remains uncertain. The CDR3 is made up of 16 amino acids. V lost 0 bases, J lost 2 bases, and 1 base stayed unmatched. CDR3 DNA: TGCGCCAGCAGTCAATCGGGAGGGACTGGGGCCAACGTCCTGACTTTC. It specifies CASSQSGGTGANVLTF.

This clone was observed a single time. The chain combines TRBV10-3 with TRBJ2-1; TRBD2 is a possible D gene (5 bases). The germline V gene encodes CDR1 ENHRY and CDR2 SYGVKD. This CDR3 region has 17 residues. The germline V and J ends were trimmed by 0 bases and 0 bases, with 12 bases remaining between them. CDR3 amino acids: CAISESLLESSYNEQFF. The CDR3 nucleotides are TGTGCCATCAGTGAGTCGCTACTAGAGAGCTCCTACAATGAGCAGTTCTTC.

The genes are TRBV19 and TRBJ1-3, with 7 bases fitting TRBD1. The J segment lost 0 bases and the V segment lost 5 bases, leaving 4 bases of the junction unmatched. Germline values: CDR1 LNHDA, CDR2 SQIVND (reference sequence). The CDR3 has 15 amino acids. CDR3 sequence: CASSGQDPSGNTIYF. The CDR3 DNA sequence: TGTGCCAGTAGTGGACAGGACCCCTCTGGAAACACCATATATTTT.

J is TRBJ2-7 and V is TRBV9, with 10 bases identical to TRBD2. Looked up from germline, CDR1 is SGDLS and CDR2 is YYNGEE. V lost 0 bases, J lost 4 bases, and 1 base stayed unmatched. The CDR3 length is 14 residues. The CDR3 reads CASSVGAGGYEQYF. The DNA for the CDR3 is TGTGCCAGCAGCGTAGGAGCGGGAGGGTACGAGCAGTACTTC.

J is TRBJ2-1 and V is TRBV7-9; tentatively, D is TRBD2 (6 bases). Per germline, CDR1 SEHNR and CDR2 FQNEAQ (reference sequence). The CDR3 totals 14 residues. V was trimmed by 5 bases and J by 9 bases, leaving 17 bases between them. CDR3 DNA sequence: TGTGCCAGCAGCGCCATAAGCCCCGGGGGTGAGCAGTTCTTC. It specifies CASSAISPGGEQFF.

The gene calls are TRBV30 and TRBJ2-7; TRBD1 is a possible D gene (6 bases). CDR1 is GTSNPN and CDR2 is SVGIG in the germline V gene (reference sequence). V lost 5 bases, J lost 2 bases, and 10 bases lay in between. The CDR3 length is 12 residues. CDR3 loop: CAWGRGPYEQYF. The CDR3 region has the DNA TGTGCCTGGGGCAGGGGACCCTACGAGCAGTACTTC.

This clone appeared a single time. V and J are TRBV10-3 and TRBJ1-6; no definite D call. The ends were cut back, 5 bases at V and 6 bases at J, with 11 bases in the middle. The CDR3 runs 14 residues. Germline-derived CDR1 and CDR2 are ENHRY and SYGVKD. CDR3 coding DNA: TGTGCCATCAGTCCGACACAGTTTAATTCACCCCTCCACTTT. Translating it yields CAISPTQFNSPLHF.

The chain carries TRBV5-1 and TRBJ1-6; D may be TRBD1 (5 bases). CDR3 size: 14 residues. Germline CDR1 and CDR2: SGHRS and YFSETQ. V was clipped by 0 bases and J by 9 bases, with 10 bases between them. The CDR3 DNA is TGCGCCAGCAGCTTGGAGGGGTACGGTTCACCCCTCCACTTT. Translating gives CASSLEGYGSPLHF.

The chain uses TRBV11-2 and TRBJ2-5; D remains ambiguous. V lost 5 bases and J lost 7, with 8 bases in between. The CDR3 contains 11 residues. Germline V CDR1 and CDR2: SGHAT, FQNNGV. This chain's CDR3 is CASSPPGTQYF. CDR3 nucleotides: TGTGCCAGCAGCCCGCCGGGGACCCAGTACTTC.

The table lists this clone with a count of one. The genes are TRBV7-2 and TRBJ1-5; TRBD1 matches 7 bases. V was pared by 4 bases and J by 5 bases, with 8 bases of the junction left unmatched. CDR1 and CDR2 (germline): SGHTA, FQGNSA. The CDR3 has 15 residues. The CDR3 sequence: CASSSYDRAYQPQHF. CDR3 in DNA: TGTGCCAGCAGCTCTTACGACAGGGCGTATCAGCCCCAGCATTTT.